The 12 T cell receptor beta chains listed next were all sequenced from one sample in a study of patients and donors after allogeneic stem cell transplantation. One entry per CDR3 protein results from TCRdb running MiXCR on the RT-PCR reads. The top ten clones hold around 6.8% of a sample with hundreds of thousands of distinct CDR3 sequences, 16% of them seen once. The sequencing sample was made of blood, either unsorted or a sorted T cell fraction (not recorded which). The receptors here all came from a human donor who was either an allogeneic HSCT recipient or a stem cell or donor lymphocyte infusion donor (not recorded which). It is not recorded whose cells these are; they may come from a transplant donor.

This clonotype was observed many times. The rearrangement links TRBV12-3 or TRBV12-4 to TRBJ2-2, with 8 bases identical to TRBD2. This CDR3 contains 14 residues. V lost 7 bases, J lost 5 bases, and 6 bases stayed unmatched. In DNA, the CDR3 is TGTGCCAGCACCCGGGGGGGCGGAACCGGGGAGCTGTTTTTT. Residues: CASTRGGGTGELFF.

This clonotype showed up just a few times. The chain recombines TRBV13 with TRBJ1-2; 7 positions match TRBD1. The CDR3 length is 15 residues. Germline CDR1 and CDR2: PRHDT and FYEKMQ (reference sequence). V lost 4 bases, J lost 3 bases, and 8 bases stayed unmatched. CDR3 nucleotide sequence: TGTGCCAGCAGCTCGACCGGGACAGTCTACTATGGCTACACCTTC. This sequence encodes CASSSTGTVYYGYTF.

This clonotype has only a few counts. The chain combines TRBV6-1 with TRBJ2-3; D is perhaps TRBD1 or TRBD2 (5 bases each). The CDR3 sequence is 13 residues long. Germline V gene data show CDR1 as MNHNS and CDR2 as SASEGT. The V and J ends lost 6 bases and 3 bases respectively, with 10 bases between them. The CDR3 here is CASRRGRTDTQYF. The CDR3 DNA is TGTGCCAGCAGGAGGGGTCGGACAGATACGCAGTATTTT.

This clonotype was counted a few times. The chain combines TRBV11-2 with TRBJ2-5, with D perhaps matching TRBD2 (5 bases). The CDR3 loop spans 12 amino acids. The ends were cut back, 3 bases at V and 11 bases at J, with 13 bases in the middle. CDR1 is SGHAT, CDR2 FQNNGV, per germline. CDR3 in DNA: TGTGCCAGCAGCTTTAGGACTTGGTTTCAGTACTTC. This gives the protein CASSFRTWFQYF. The variable domain in full, completed from reference TRBV11-2 and TRBJ2-5, reads EAGVAQSPRYKIIEKRQSVAFWCNPISGHATLYWYQQILGQGPKLLIQFQNNGVVDDSQLPKDRFSAERLKGVDSTLKIQPAKLEDSAVYLCASSFRTWFQYFGPGTRLLVL.

The J gene is TRBJ1-5, the V gene TRBV2; D gene uncertain. The CDR3 is made up of 14 amino acids. Germline V gives CDR1 SNHLY, CDR2 FYNNEI. Trimming removed 6 bases from V and 7 bases from J, with 16 bases in between. CDR3 DNA: TGTGCCAGCAGGGACGGAAATTTGTGGCAGCCCCAGCATTTT. Its protein product is CASRDGNLWQPQHF.

V usage is TRBV2 and J usage is TRBJ2-1; tentative D call: TRBD1 (6 bases). CDR1 SNHLY and CDR2 FYNNEI come from the germline V gene. The CDR3 loop spans 15 amino acids. V was shortened by 6 bases and J by 0 bases, with 12 bases between the two germline ends. CDR3: CASRLTGVSYNEQFF. In nucleotides, the CDR3 is TGTGCCAGCAGATTGACAGGTGTCTCCTACAATGAGCAGTTCTTC.

The chain employs TRBV20-1 and TRBJ1-1; TRBD1 might be the D (6 bases). The V end lost 3 bases, the J end lost 1 base, and 12 bases lay between the germline ends. Germline V gene lookup returns CDR1 DFQATT and CDR2 SNEGSKA (reference sequence). The CDR3 length is 14 residues. The DNA for the CDR3 is TGCAGTGCTAGGGCGCAGGGGAAGAACACTGAAGCTTTCTTT. This encodes CSARAQGKNTEAFF.

The gene calls are TRBV4-1 and TRBJ2-3; 8 bases map to TRBD2. Germline CDR1 is MGHRA and CDR2 is YSYEKL. The CDR3 extends over 14 amino acids. The J segment lost 6 bases and the V segment lost 1 base, leaving 3 bases of the junction unmatched. CDR3 DNA sequence: TGCGCCAGCAGCCAAGTTGCTAGCGGGGATACGCAGTATTTT. This encodes CASSQVASGDTQYF.

The V gene is TRBV7-9, the J gene TRBJ2-3; either TRBD1 or TRBD2 may fit D (7 bases each). This CDR3 comprises 14 residues. Between the trimmed V and J ends, which lost 2 bases and 8 bases, there was a span of 14 bases. Germline assignment: CDR1 SEHNR and CDR2 FQNEAQ (reference sequence). Here the CDR3 DNA reads TGTGCCAGCAGCTTAACAGGGGAGGGAGGTACGCAGTATTTT. It is translated as CASSLTGEGGTQYF.

The V call is TRBV25-1, the J call TRBJ2-5; 7 nucleotides match TRBD2. Germline-derived CDR1 and CDR2 are MGHDK and SYGVNS. Unmatched junction bases numbered 15, after V lost 6 bases and J lost 5 bases. This CDR3 spans 16 amino acids. The CDR3 DNA is TGTGCCAGCAGCCCCATGTCAGGGAGGCGGGGGGAGACCCAGTACTTC. Its translation: CASSPMSGRRGETQYF.

The rearrangement links TRBV24-1 to TRBJ2-3; D gene unclear. Germline V gene lookup returns CDR1 KGHDR and CDR2 SFDVKD. Trimming removed 3 bases at V and 6 bases at J, with 12 bases between. This CDR3 comprises 14 residues. The CDR3 bases are TGTGCCACCAGTGATCCCCGCTTGGGGGATACGCAGTATTTT. Encoded protein: CATSDPRLGDTQYF.

The chain joins TRBV7-2 to TRBJ2-3; D tentatively fits TRBD1 or TRBD2 (6 bases each). V was trimmed by 2 bases and J by 5 bases, leaving 20 bases between them. Germline V gene sequence: CDR1 SGHTA, CDR2 FQGNSA. CDR3 length: 17 residues. The CDR3 nucleotides read TGTGCCAGCAGCTTATTAGGTGGGGGCGGGGTGAGAGATACGCAGTATTTT. It specifies CASSLLGGGGVRDTQYF.